The 25 T cell receptor beta chains below were found in one sample sequenced in a study of shared clonotypes between healthy human individuals. Sequencing was performed with immunoSEQ multiplex PCR; in TCRdb, only in-frame clones are kept and a portion is missing. Found here are 2 million to 3 million clones, approximately 93% of them singletons; the top ten hold roughly 0.36%. Source material: naive CD4+ T cells from PBMCs. This sample's subset: CD45RA+ positively selected. The receptors originated from a man between 18 and 29 years old in good health. Some clones in this sample may be carry-over from other donors' samples.

As for this clone: Distinct nucleotide sequences in the sample also encode this CDR3. The DNA for the CDR3 is TGTGCCAGCTCACCACCGGACAGAGGGTACACTGAAGCTTTCTTT. Translating it yields CASSPPDRGYTEAFF. The rearrangement joins TRBV18 to TRBJ1-1, with D perhaps TRBD1 (6 bases). Germline V gene lookup returns CDR1 KGHSH and CDR2 LQKENI. This CDR3 has 15 residues. V dropped 0 bases and J dropped 3 bases, with 11 bases sitting between them.

The chain links TRBV5-4 to TRBJ2-1; unclear D gene. The CDR3 totals 12 residues. Trimming removed 3 bases from V and 10 bases from J, with 11 bases in between. Per the germline V gene, CDR1 is SGHNT and CDR2 is YYREEE (reference sequence). The CDR3 sequence is CASSSTLGEQFF. DNA of the CDR3: TGTGCCAGCAGCTCTACGTTGGGCGAGCAGTTCTTC.

The J gene is TRBJ2-6, the V gene TRBV4-3; D possibly corresponds to TRBD1 (5 bases). There are 16 residues in the CDR3. V lost 0 bases and J 3 bases, leaving 9 bases between the germline ends. Germline V gene sequence: CDR1 LGHNA, CDR2 YSLEER. As DNA, the CDR3 is TGCGCCAGCAGCCAAGAAGGCCAGGGTGGGGCCAACGTCCTGACTTTC. It is translated as CASSQEGQGGANVLTF.

The chain recombines TRBV28 with TRBJ1-5, with D perhaps matching TRBD1 (5 bases). V was pared by 8 bases and J by 1 base, with 15 bases between. CDR3 length: 15 residues. Germline V gives CDR1 MDHEN, CDR2 SYDVKM. The CDR3 region has the DNA TGTGCCAGCCGGGGGAGAGGGCGGAGCAATCAGCCCCAGCATTTT. Translated, it gives CASRGRGRSNQPQHF.

The chain combines TRBV28 with TRBJ1-1, with TRBD1 matching 7 bases. J gave up 1 base and V 7 bases, and 9 bases lay outside the gene matches. In germline, CDR1 is MDHEN, CDR2 SYDVKM. The CDR3 covers 15 residues. CDR3 coding DNA: TGTGCCAGCAACCCTACAGGGGTCGGGAACACTGAAGCTTTCTTT. It yields the protein CASNPTGVGNTEAFF.

The chain couples TRBV19 to TRBJ2-1, with 9 bases identical to TRBD1. The CDR3 has 13 amino acids. Germline-derived CDR1 and CDR2 are LNHDA and SQIVND (reference sequence). V shed 8 bases, J shed 12 bases, and the junction held 11 bases outside the gene matches. The CDR3 is CASGDRAPYSQFF. The CDR3, as DNA: TGTGCCAGTGGGGACAGGGCCCCTTACTCGCAGTTCTTC. The full variable domain, with the rest looked up from reference TRBV19 and TRBJ2-1, is DGGITQSPKYLFRKEGQNVTLSCEQNLNHDAMYWYRQDPGQGLRLIYYSQIVNDFQKGDIAEGYSVSREKKESFPLTVTSAQKNPTAFYLCASGDRAPYSQFFGPGTRLTVL.

The V and J genes are TRBV30 and TRBJ1-2, with TRBD1 identical over 12 bases. Germline V CDR1 and CDR2: GTSNPN, SVGIG (reference sequence). With V trimmed by 2 bases and J by 8 bases, 3 bases remained unmatched. The CDR3 is 13 amino acids. Here the CDR3 reads CAWSRDRGQGYTF. In DNA, the CDR3 is TGTGCCTGGAGTCGGGACAGGGGGCAAGGCTACACCTTC.

This chain uses TRBV27 with TRBJ2-7, with TRBD1 identical over 8 bases. Germline V gives CDR1 MNHEY, CDR2 SMNVEV (reference sequence). The length of the CDR3 is 15 residues. Trimming at V came to 3 bases and at J to 3 bases, leaving 7 bases not matched to a gene. The CDR3 loop reads CASSFRDRPNYEQYF. The DNA for the CDR3 is TGTGCCAGCAGTTTCCGGGACAGGCCAAACTACGAGCAGTACTTC.

The J gene is TRBJ2-1, the V gene TRBV28; D unresolved. The V end was cut by 7 bases, the J end by 5 bases, with 9 bases between. This CDR3 is built from 12 residues. In germline, CDR1 is MDHEN, CDR2 SYDVKM. In nucleotides, the CDR3 is TGTGCCAGCAACGCGATTAACAATGAGCAGTTCTTC. Encoded protein: CASNAINNEQFF.

This chain links TRBV7-2 with TRBJ2-7; 10 bases line up with TRBD2. V lost 1 base to trimming and J lost 6 bases; unmatched junction nucleotides: 9. The CDR3 totals 16 residues. In germline, CDR1 is SGHTA, CDR2 FQGNSA. The CDR3 bases are TGTGCCAGCAGCTTAGTGGCTAGCGGGAGACCTGGCGAGCAGTACTTC. Translation gives CASSLVASGRPGEQYF.

The chain employs TRBV27 and TRBJ1-4; 9 bases align to TRBD1. The CDR3 is 14 residues long. The junction had 6 bases not matched to a gene; V was cut back by 2 bases and J by 11 bases. The V gene's germline CDR1 is MNHEY and CDR2 SMNVEV (reference sequence). This CDR3 reads CASSLNRGQDKLFF. Written as DNA, the CDR3 is TGTGCCAGCAGTTTAAACAGGGGGCAAGATAAACTGTTTTTT. The full variable domain, with the rest looked up from reference TRBV27 and TRBJ1-4, is EAQVTQNPRYLITVTGKKLTVTCSQNMNHEYMSWYRQDPGLGLRQIYYSMNVEVTDKGDVPEGYKVSRKEKRNFPLILESPSPNQTSLYFCASSLNRGQDKLFFGSGTQLSVL.

The CDR3: CASSVTGDGYTF. CDR3 nucleotides: TGTGCCAGCAGTGTGACAGGGGATGGCTACACCTTC. The chain carries TRBV28 and TRBJ1-2; 8 bases fit TRBD1. Germline CDR1 is MDHEN and CDR2 is SYDVKM. V gave up 5 bases and J gave up 6 bases; unmatched junction bases: 2. The CDR3 sequence is 12 residues long.

V gene TRBV21-1 combines with J gene TRBJ1-5. TRBV21-1 is labeled a pseudogene. The CDR3 runs 15 residues. DNA of the CDR3: TGTGCCAGCAGCAAAGTTTATTATAGCAATCAGCCCCAGCATTTT. Encoded protein: CASSKVYYSNQPQHF.

The V and J genes are TRBV27 and TRBJ2-1, with D tentatively TRBD1 (5 bases). This CDR3 comprises 15 residues. The V gene lost 6 bases and the J gene lost 2 bases, with 14 bases spanning the gap. Per germline, CDR1 MNHEY and CDR2 SMNVEV (reference sequence). The CDR3 sequence is CASSPRRGTYNEQFF. CDR3 in DNA: TGTGCCAGCAGCCCCCGAAGGGGCACCTACAATGAGCAGTTCTTC.

This rearrangement joins TRBV6-5 to TRBJ2-3; D is unclear. This CDR3 region has 15 residues. The V end was cut by 0 bases, the J end by 4 bases, with 11 bases between. Looked up from germline, CDR1 is MNHEY and CDR2 is SVGAGI. CDR3 sequence reads: CASSYSQFGSDTQYF. The CDR3 bases are TGTGCCAGCAGTTACTCGCAGTTTGGCTCAGATACGCAGTATTTT.

The chain combines TRBV4-2 with TRBJ1-4; no clear D gene. There are 16 residues in the CDR3. V gave up 0 bases and J gave up 8 bases, with 16 bases separating them. Germline V gene data show CDR1 as LGHNA and CDR2 as YNFKEQ. The CDR3 loop is CASSQEGRGVREKLFF. The CDR3 DNA is TGTGCCAGCAGCCAAGAAGGGCGCGGGGTTCGGGAAAAACTGTTTTTT.

The J gene is TRBJ1-5, the V gene TRBV4-1; the D gene is possibly TRBD1 (5 bases). This CDR3 has 16 residues. Per the germline V gene, CDR1 is MGHRA and CDR2 is YSYEKL. V was cut by 5 bases and J by 8 bases, with 22 bases left in between. The CDR3 DNA is TGCGCCAGCAGCGAAGTGGGGCCGCGCATGGTAAAGCCCCAGCATTTT. This encodes CASSEVGPRMVKPQHF.

This clone was observed once. The gene calls are TRBV7-8 and TRBJ1-4, with D maybe TRBD1 (6 bases). CDR1 and CDR2 (germline): SGHVS, FQNEAQ. Trimming cost V 5 bases and J 0 bases, with 10 bases left between them. There are 15 residues in the CDR3. Here the CDR3 reads CASSKTGPTNEKLFF. The CDR3 DNA reads TGTGCCAGCAGCAAAACAGGGCCAACTAATGAAAAACTGTTTTTT.

This clone was picked up a small number of times. The J gene is TRBJ2-5, the V gene TRBV5-1; no firm D call. Deletions cut 4 bases from V and 0 bases from J, with 13 bases between. There are 15 residues in the CDR3. Germline CDR1 and CDR2: SGHRS and YFSETQ. CDR3: CASSQRNPYQETQYF. CDR3 in DNA: TGCGCCAGCAGCCAGCGAAACCCGTACCAAGAGACCCAGTACTTC.

The chain employs TRBV28 and TRBJ1-5; D gene ambiguous. Germline lookup yields CDR1 MDHEN and CDR2 SYDVKM. V shed 6 bases and J shed 1 base, with 7 bases lying between them. The CDR3 covers 13 residues. CDR3: CASRTSSNQPQHF. CDR3 nucleotides: TGTGCCAGCAGGACGTCAAGCAATCAGCCCCAGCATTTT.

The rearrangement uses TRBV4-1 and TRBJ2-7, with 9 bases aligning to TRBD2. CDR3 length: 16 residues. The germline CDR1 and CDR2 sequences are MGHRA and YSYEKL. Unmatched junction bases numbered 5, after V lost 0 bases and J lost 2 bases. The CDR3 loop reads CASSQDTSGYTYEQYF. CDR3 sequence (DNA): TGCGCCAGCAGCCAAGATACTAGCGGGTATACCTACGAGCAGTACTTC.

The genes are TRBV10-3 and TRBJ1-1; 7 bases agree with TRBD1. Trimming removed 0 bases from V and 4 bases from J; junction bases left unmatched: 5. Germline V gene sequence: CDR1 ENHRY, CDR2 SYGVKD. This CDR3 is 15 amino acids long. The CDR3 DNA reads as TGTGCCATCAGTGAGTCTACAGGGGCCGGCACTGAAGCTTTCTTT. This translates into CAISESTGAGTEAFF.

The chain couples TRBV4-1 to TRBJ2-2; D gene unclear. The CDR3 is made up of 13 amino acids. V lost 4 bases to trimming and J lost 6 bases, with 9 bases between them. The V gene's germline CDR1 is MGHRA and CDR2 YSYEKL. CDR3 amino acids: CASSLHPAGELFF. For the CDR3, the DNA is TGCGCCAGCAGCCTCCATCCTGCCGGGGAGCTGTTTTTT.

The V call is TRBV30, the J call TRBJ2-7; no reliable D call. Deletions cut 4 bases from V and 2 bases from J, with 12 bases between. The CDR3 is 13 residues long. Per the germline V gene, CDR1 is GTSNPN and CDR2 is SVGIG (reference sequence). CDR3 sequence: CAWTISGAYEQYF. The CDR3, as DNA: TGTGCCTGGACTATATCCGGAGCCTACGAGCAGTACTTC.

This clone was detected only once. The CDR3 protein is CSVEGQKKETQYF. The CDR3 bases are TGCAGCGTTGAGGGACAGAAAAAAGAGACCCAGTACTTC. The chain has TRBV29-1 and TRBJ2-5, with 7 bases aligning to TRBD1. After removal of 3 bases from V and 3 bases from J, the junction contained 4 bases not matched to a gene. The CDR3 loop spans 13 amino acids. From germline, CDR1 is SQVTM and CDR2 ANQGSEA.